This TCR beta chain was recovered during a study of Tregs in tolerant kidney transplant recipients. Germline V gives CDR1 MGHRA, CDR2 YSYEKL. After removal of 3 bases from V and 6 bases from J, the junction contained 6 bases not matched to a gene. The length of the CDR3 is 16 residues. Unstimulated Tregs (CD4+CD25+CD127-) and CD4+CD25- non-Tregs were sorted from PBMCs. Produced via immunoSEQ multiplex PCR; TCRdb's table is partial and in-frame only. The table has 70,000 to 95,000 clones, 75% to 95% seen once. The sample was Tregs from blood, taken before the transplant. The TCR comes from a human donor who received a combined kidney and bone marrow transplant. The genes are TRBV4-1 and TRBJ2-7; TRBD2 aligns across 15 bases. The chain's CDR3 is CASSHIGLAGGGEQYF. The CDR3 DNA reads TGCGCCAGCAGCCATATCGGACTAGCGGGAGGGGGCGAGCAGTACTTC.